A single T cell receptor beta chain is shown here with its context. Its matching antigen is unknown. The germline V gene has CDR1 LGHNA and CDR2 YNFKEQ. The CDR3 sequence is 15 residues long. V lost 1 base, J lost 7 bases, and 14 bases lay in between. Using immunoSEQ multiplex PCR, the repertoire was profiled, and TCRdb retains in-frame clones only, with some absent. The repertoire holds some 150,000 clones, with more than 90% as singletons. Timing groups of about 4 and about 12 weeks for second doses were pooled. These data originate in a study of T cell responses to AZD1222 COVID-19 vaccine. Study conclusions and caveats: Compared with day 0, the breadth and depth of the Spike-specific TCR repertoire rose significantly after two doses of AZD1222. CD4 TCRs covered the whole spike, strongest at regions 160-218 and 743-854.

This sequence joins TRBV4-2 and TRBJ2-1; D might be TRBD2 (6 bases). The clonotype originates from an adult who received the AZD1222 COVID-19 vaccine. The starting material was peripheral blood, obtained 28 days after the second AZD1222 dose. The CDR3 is CASSQASGGRNEQFF. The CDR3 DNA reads TGTGCCAGCAGCCAAGCCTCTGGAGGGCGGAATGAGCAGTTCTTC.